This TCR beta chain was captured in a study of T-cell reconstitution after alpha-beta-depleted transplantation in children. Study-wide findings and caveats: One year post-transplant, T-cell counts and diversity were largely derived from T cells produced anew. Expanded graft clones numbering several hundred reportedly gave rise to alpha-beta T cells about two months after transplant.

This sample's TCRbeta library carried unique molecular identifier barcodes. TCRdb fed the PCR reads into MiXCR, producing one record per CDR3 protein. This sample has a few hundred thousand distinct CDR3 sequences; roughly a quarter occur once, and the top ten carry approximately 33%. This clonotype showed up just a few times. Its antigen is unknown. With 8 bases clipped from V and 7 bases from J, the junction kept 16 bases outside the gene matches. Germline CDR1 DFQATT, CDR2 SNEGSKA (reference sequence). This CDR3 region has 15 residues. Specimen: PBMCs, collected before TCRalphabeta/CD19-depleted stem cell transplant. The clonotype was recovered from a boy less than two years old with Wiskott-Aldrich syndrome, due to receive a stem cell transplant. The rearrangement links TRBV20-1 to TRBJ2-1; 8 bases agree with TRBD2. For the CDR3, the DNA is TGCAGTACCCAGGTGGGAGCGGGAGTTTGGAATGAGCAGTTCTTC. Protein sequence: CSTQVGAGVWNEQFF.